This record concerns one T cell receptor (beta chain) sequence. Sequenced by immunoSEQ multiplex PCR; TCRdb stores in-frame clones only, minus some. The sample lists approximately 100,000 clones, more than 85% occurring once. The source of the sample is a study of T cell changes during pregnancy in multiple sclerosis. This CDR3 has 11 residues. V lost 2 bases and J 5 bases, leaving 3 bases between the germline ends. CDR1 and CDR2 (germline): ENHRY, SYGVKD. The specimen was peripheral blood, collected after pregnancy. This TCR was sampled from a female donor with multiple sclerosis, enrolled in a pregnancy study. The chain couples TRBV10-3 to TRBJ2-5; D unresolved. CDR3 residues: CAISEAETQYF. The DNA of the CDR3 is TGTGCCATCAGTGAGGCGGAGACCCAGTACTTC.